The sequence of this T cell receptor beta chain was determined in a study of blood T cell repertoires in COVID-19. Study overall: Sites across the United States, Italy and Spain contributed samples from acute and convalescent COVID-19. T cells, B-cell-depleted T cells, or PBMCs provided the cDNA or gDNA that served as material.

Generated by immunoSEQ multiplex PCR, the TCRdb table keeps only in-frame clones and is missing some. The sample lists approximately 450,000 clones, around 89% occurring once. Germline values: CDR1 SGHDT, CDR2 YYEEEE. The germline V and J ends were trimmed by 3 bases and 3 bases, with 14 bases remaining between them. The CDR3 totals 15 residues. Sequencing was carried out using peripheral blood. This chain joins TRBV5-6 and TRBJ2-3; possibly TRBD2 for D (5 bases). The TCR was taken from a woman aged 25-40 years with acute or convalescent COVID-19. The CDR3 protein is CASSWGGRRTDTQYF. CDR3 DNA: TGTGCCAGCAGCTGGGGTGGGAGACGTACAGATACGCAGTATTTT.